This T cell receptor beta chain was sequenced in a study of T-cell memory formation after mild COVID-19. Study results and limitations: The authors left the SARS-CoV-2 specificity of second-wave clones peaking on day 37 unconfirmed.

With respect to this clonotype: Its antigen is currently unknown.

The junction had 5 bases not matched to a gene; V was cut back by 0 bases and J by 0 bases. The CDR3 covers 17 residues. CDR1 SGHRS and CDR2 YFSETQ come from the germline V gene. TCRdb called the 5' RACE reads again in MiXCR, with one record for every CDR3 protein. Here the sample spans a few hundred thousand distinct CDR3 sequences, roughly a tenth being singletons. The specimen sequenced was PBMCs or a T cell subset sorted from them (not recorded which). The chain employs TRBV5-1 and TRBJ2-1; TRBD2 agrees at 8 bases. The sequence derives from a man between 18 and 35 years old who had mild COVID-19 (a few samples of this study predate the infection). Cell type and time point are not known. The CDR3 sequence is CASSLGGGGSSYNEQFF. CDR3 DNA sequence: TGCGCCAGCAGCTTGGGAGGCGGGGGGAGCTCCTACAATGAGCAGTTCTTC.